The rows below give T cell receptor beta chains drawn from one sample of a study of cytotoxic CD8 clonotypes in ibrutinib-treated CLL. Sequencing used immunoSEQ multiplex PCR; TCRdb keeps in-frame clones, though not all of them. The table lists about 45,000 clones, 65% to 70% of them singletons, with under 25% in the top ten. The specimen was PBMCs, collected after 24 months of ibrutinib treatment. Receptor source: a human donor with chronic lymphocytic leukemia. Each CDR3 is given with its conserved first and last residue. D genes are given only for firm matches. Size tells how often a clone was seen (once, few, many) or the class of an expanded clone, and some rows leave it out.

v_call,clone_size,j_call,d_call,cdr3_length,cdr3_aa,cdr3_nt
TRBV30,NA,TRBJ1-1,NA,16,CAWNLDTGRSPSQAFF,TGTGCCTGGAATCTTGATACGGGGAGGTCCCCAAGCCAAGCTTTCTTT
TRBV29-1,once,TRBJ1-1,NA,15,CSVERFGRVNTEAFF,TGCAGCGTTGAAAGGTTCGGCAGGGTGAACACTGAAGCTTTCTTT
TRBV27,NA,TRBJ2-7,NA,15,CASSLNPQVSYEQYF,TGTGCCAGCAGTTTAAACCCTCAGGTTTCCTACGAGCAGTACTTC
TRBV7-3,once,TRBJ2-1,NA,11,CASSPGGEQFF,TGTGCCAGCAGCCCGGGTGGTGAGCAGTTCTTC
TRBV2,few,TRBJ1-6,NA,15,CASGVASSYNSPLHF,TGTGCCAGCGGGGTAGCAAGCTCCTATAATTCACCCCTCCACTTT
TRBV30,NA,TRBJ1-5,TRBD1,13,CAWTPTGSQPQHF,TGTGCCTGGACCCCGACAGGGAGCCAGCCCCAGCATTTT
TRBV5-4,few,TRBJ2-2,TRBD1,17,CASSVPTGGENTGELFF,TGTGCCAGCAGCGTTCCTACAGGGGGCGAGAACACCGGGGAGCTGTTTTTT
TRBV29-1,once,TRBJ1-4,NA,11,CSVGLGEKLFF,TGCAGCGTTGGGTTAGGTGAAAAACTGTTTTTT
TRBV18,NA,TRBJ2-7,TRBD1,14,CASSPRDRGLEQYF,TGTGCCAGCTCACCAAGGGACAGGGGATTAGAGCAGTACTTC
TRBV19,NA,TRBJ1-1,NA,20,CASSIDRVRQVVAGHSEAFF,TGTGCCAGTAGTATAGATCGTGTTCGGCAGGTGGTAGCCGGACATAGTGAAGCTTTCTTT
TRBV2,NA,TRBJ1-2,NA,13,CASSSDGAYGYTF,TGTGCCAGCAGTTCCGACGGCGCCTATGGCTACACCTTC
TRBV6-5,NA,TRBJ1-2,NA,16,CASSYSAGRKYHGYTF,TGTGCCAGCAGTTACTCGGCAGGGCGAAAATATCATGGCTACACCTTC
TRBV19,few,TRBJ1-5,NA,12,CASSIPSGTTHF,TGTGCCAGTAGTATACCGTCGGGGACCACGCATTTT
TRBV6-1,NA,TRBJ1-4,NA,14,CASSGALGGEKLFF,TGTGCCAGCAGTGGCGCCCTCGGGGGTGAAAAACTGTTTTTT
TRBV27,NA,TRBJ2-3,NA,16,CASSLYTGPGGDTQYF,TGTGCCAGCAGTTTATACACGGGACCGGGCGGGGATACGCAGTATTTT
TRBV11-2,NA,TRBJ2-3,NA,14,CASSSPPSTDTQYF,TGTGCCAGCAGCTCCCCCCCTAGCACAGATACGCAGTATTTT
TRBV18,few,TRBJ1-1,TRBD1,14,CASSPLDRDTEAFF,TGTGCCAGCTCACCACTAGACAGGGACACTGAAGCTTTCTTT
TRBV9,NA,TRBJ2-2,TRBD2,16,CASSATSGRNFGELFF,TGTGCCAGCAGCGCGACTAGCGGGAGAAATTTTGGGGAGCTGTTTTTT
TRBV5-1,few,TRBJ2-3,NA,13,CASSRTGPDTQYF,TGCGCCAGCAGCCGTACAGGGCCAGATACGCAGTATTTT
TRBV7-9,NA,TRBJ2-7,NA,14,CASSSSYTPYEQYF,TGTGCCAGCAGCTCCTCGTACACCCCTTACGAGCAGTACTTC
TRBV28,few,TRBJ2-7,NA,13,CASSSDSVYEQYF,TGTGCCAGCAGTTCGGACAGCGTCTACGAGCAGTACTTC
TRBV6-6,few,TRBJ1-2,NA,12,CASSGQLYGYTF,TGTGCCAGCAGTGGTCAGCTCTATGGCTACACCTTC
TRBV29-1,few,TRBJ2-3,TRBD2,15,CSADRLAGRGDTQYF,TGCAGCGCCGACCGACTAGCGGGACGGGGGGATACGCAGTATTTT
TRBV28,NA,TRBJ2-1,TRBD2,16,CASRGRTSGSPYEQFF,TGTGCCAGCAGGGGTCGGACTAGCGGGAGTCCCTATGAGCAGTTCTTC
TRBV19,NA,TRBJ2-1,NA,15,CASQQTATPYNEQFF,TGTGCCAGTCAACAAACGGCAACCCCATACAATGAGCAGTTCTTC
TRBV7-9,once,TRBJ1-4,NA,13,CASSPADWGKLFF,TGTGCCAGCAGCCCTGCGGACTGGGGAAAACTGTTTTTT
TRBV19,few,TRBJ1-6,NA,13,CASNAQGDSPLHF,TGTGCCAGTAACGCCCAGGGCGATTCACCCCTCCACTTT
TRBV28,NA,TRBJ1-1,NA,14,CASSLMWANTEAFF,TGTGCCAGCAGTTTAATGTGGGCGAACACTGAAGCTTTCTTT
TRBV6-1,once,TRBJ1-1,TRBD1,14,CASSGNPGQGAAFF,TGTGCCAGCAGTGGAAATCCGGGACAGGGAGCAGCTTTCTTT